This T cell receptor beta chain derives from a study of early T cells in non-severe SARS-CoV-2 infection. Whole-study findings and limits: VDJdb matches were skewed toward anti-spike CD8 T cell responses.

This clonotype showed up many times. Its antigen is unidentified. Individual cDNA molecules carried attached unique molecular identifiers. TCRdb re-derived calls from the 5' RACE reads in MiXCR, one entry per CDR3 protein. Among roughly 30,000 distinct CDR3 sequences listed, roughly 6.6% were seen once. The CDR3 runs 16 residues. The chain employs TRBV3-2 and TRBJ1-5; the tabulated D call, TRBD1, remains unverified against the DNA. TRBV3-2 is a pseudogene locus. What was sequenced was whole blood. This clonotype was sampled from an adult who was a healthcare worker with PCR-confirmed SARS-CoV-2 infection or an uninfected control (not recorded which). CDR3 sequence reads: CASSHSRTVGNQPQHF. The CDR3 DNA follows: TGTGCCAGCAGCCACTCTAGGACAGTGGGCAATCAGCCCCAGCATTTT.